The clone carrying this T cell receptor beta chain was recorded a few times. Its matching antigen is unknown. These data belong to a study of identical twins. Study results and limitations: Twins' surplus sharing was weaker for beta out-of-frame sequences.

TCRdb redid the calling of the 5' RACE reads with MiXCR, one entry per CDR3 protein. The sample yields approximately 470,000 distinct CDR3 sequences, 13% to 15% seen once. Per germline, CDR1 DFQATT and CDR2 SNEGSKA (reference sequence). Deletions cut 7 bases from V and 2 bases from J, with 14 bases between. The CDR3 has 13 residues. The same data also contributed to another study, on yellow fever vaccine responses in identical twins.

The chain is built from TRBV20-1 and TRBJ2-5, with D tentatively TRBD2 (6 bases). The receptor's source is a woman between 18 and 29 years old in good health. What was sequenced was CD4+ T cells sorted from blood. The CDR3 here is CSVHKAGQETQYF. The CDR3 DNA is TGCAGTGTCCACAAAGCGGGTCAAGAGACCCAGTACTTC.